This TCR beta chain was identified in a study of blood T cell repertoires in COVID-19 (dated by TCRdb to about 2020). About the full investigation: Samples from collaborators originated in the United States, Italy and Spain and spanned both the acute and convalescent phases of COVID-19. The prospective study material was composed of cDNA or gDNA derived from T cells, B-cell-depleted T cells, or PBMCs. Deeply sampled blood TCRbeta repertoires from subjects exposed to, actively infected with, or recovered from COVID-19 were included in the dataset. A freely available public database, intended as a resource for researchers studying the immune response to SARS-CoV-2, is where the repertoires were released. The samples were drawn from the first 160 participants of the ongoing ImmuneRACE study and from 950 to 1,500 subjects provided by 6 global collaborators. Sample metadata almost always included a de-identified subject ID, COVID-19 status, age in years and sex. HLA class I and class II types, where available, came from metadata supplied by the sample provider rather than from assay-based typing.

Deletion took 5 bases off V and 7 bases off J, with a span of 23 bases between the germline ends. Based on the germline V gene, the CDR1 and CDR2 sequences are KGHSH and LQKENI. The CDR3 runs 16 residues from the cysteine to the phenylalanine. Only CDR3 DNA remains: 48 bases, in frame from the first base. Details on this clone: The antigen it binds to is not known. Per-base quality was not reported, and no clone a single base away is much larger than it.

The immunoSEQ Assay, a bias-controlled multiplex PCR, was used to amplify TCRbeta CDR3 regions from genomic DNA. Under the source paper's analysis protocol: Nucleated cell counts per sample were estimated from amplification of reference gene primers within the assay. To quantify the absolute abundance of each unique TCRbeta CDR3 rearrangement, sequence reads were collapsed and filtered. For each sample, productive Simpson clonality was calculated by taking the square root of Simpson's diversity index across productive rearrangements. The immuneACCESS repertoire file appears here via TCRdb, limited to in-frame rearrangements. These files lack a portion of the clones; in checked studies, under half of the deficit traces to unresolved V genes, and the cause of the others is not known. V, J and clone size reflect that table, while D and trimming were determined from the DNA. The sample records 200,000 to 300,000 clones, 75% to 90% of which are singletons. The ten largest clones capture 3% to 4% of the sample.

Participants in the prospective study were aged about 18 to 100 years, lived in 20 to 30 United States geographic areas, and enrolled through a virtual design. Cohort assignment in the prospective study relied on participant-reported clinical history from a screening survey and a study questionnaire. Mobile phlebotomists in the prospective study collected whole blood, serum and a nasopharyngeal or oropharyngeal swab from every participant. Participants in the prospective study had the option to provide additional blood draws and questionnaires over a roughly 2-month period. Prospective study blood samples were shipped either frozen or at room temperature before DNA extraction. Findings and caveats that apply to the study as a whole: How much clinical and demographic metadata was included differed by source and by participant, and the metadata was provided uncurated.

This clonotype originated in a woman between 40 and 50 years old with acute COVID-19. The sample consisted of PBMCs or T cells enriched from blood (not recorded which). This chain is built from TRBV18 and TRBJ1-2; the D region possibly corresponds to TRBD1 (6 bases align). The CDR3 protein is CASSSTMDSDRFGYTF. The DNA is TGTGCCAGCTCATCTACAATGGACAGTGACAGGTTTGGCTACACCTTC.